This TCR beta chain was captured in a study of post-analysis software for immune sequencing data. Study-level information: Relapsing-remitting, secondary progressive and progressive-relapsing forms made up the multiple sclerosis disease courses.

Trimming removed 0 bases from V and 4 bases from J; junction bases left unmatched: 12. The germline CDR1 and CDR2 sequences are SGHKS and YYEKEE (reference sequence). The CDR3 is made up of 17 amino acids. Notes on the study in general: Strong co-clustering by F measure linked samples that shared a preparation batch. Patients carried several TRBV segments more frequently than controls did, and TRBV5-6, TRBV5-1 and TRBV20-1 were among them.

This clonotype rates as medium-sized. Its antigen is unknown. Unique molecular identifiers featured in each of the TCR beta cDNA libraries. Researchers reported roughly 0.5 million cDNA molecules coming from roughly 0.93 to 9.6 million T cells. In TCRdb, the PCR reads were re-called with MiXCR into one record per CDR3 protein. The sample lists some 260,000 distinct CDR3 sequences, around 34% occurring once. The sequencing sample was made of blood. This receptor was obtained from a girl between 10 and 17 years old with multiple sclerosis. The chain has TRBV5-5 and TRBJ2-5; 7 bases match TRBD2. CDR3 in amino acids: CASSLDPNGGLGETQYF. The CDR3 coding sequence is TGTGCCAGCAGCTTGGACCCCAACGGGGGGTTAGGAGAGACCCAGTACTTC.